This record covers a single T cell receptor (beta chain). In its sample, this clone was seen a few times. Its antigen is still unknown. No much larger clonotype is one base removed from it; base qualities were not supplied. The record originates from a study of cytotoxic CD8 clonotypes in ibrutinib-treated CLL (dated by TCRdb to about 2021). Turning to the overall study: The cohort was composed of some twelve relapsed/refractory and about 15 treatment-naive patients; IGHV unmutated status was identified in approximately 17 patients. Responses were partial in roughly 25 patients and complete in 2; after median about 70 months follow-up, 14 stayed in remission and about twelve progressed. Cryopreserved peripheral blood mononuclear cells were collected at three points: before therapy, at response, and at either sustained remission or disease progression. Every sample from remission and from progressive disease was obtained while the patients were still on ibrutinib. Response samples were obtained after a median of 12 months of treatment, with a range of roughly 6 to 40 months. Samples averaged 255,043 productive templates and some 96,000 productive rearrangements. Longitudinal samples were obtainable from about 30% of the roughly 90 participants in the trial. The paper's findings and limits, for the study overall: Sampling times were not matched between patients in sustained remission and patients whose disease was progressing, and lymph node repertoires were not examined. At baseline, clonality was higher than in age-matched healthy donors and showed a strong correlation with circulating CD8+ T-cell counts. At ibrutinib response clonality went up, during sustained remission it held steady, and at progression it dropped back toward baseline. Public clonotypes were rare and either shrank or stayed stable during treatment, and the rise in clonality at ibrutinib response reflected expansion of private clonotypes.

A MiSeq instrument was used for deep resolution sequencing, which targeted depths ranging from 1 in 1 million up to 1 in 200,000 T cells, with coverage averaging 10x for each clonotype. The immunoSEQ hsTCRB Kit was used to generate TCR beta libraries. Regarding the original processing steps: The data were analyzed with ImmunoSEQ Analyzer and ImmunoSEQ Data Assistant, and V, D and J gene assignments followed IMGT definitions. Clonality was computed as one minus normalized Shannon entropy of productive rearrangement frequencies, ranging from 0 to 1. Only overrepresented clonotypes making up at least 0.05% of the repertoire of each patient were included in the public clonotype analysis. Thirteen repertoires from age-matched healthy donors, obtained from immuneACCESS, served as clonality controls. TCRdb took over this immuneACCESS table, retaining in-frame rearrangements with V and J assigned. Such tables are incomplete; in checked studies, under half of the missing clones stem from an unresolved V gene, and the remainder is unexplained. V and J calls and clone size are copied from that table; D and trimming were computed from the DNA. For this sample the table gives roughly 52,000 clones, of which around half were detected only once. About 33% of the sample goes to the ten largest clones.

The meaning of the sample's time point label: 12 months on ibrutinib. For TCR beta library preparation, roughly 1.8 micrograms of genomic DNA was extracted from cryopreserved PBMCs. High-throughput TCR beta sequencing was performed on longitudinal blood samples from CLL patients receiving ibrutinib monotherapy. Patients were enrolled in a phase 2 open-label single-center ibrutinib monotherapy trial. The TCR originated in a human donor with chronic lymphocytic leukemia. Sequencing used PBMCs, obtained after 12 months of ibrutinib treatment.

The sequenced DNA is TGCAGTGCTGTTCCGGACTATGGCTACACCTTC. Its translation reads: CSAVPDYGYTF. Recombination joined TRBV20-1 with TRBJ1-2, with the D gene too uncertain to name. The V end loses 5 bases and the J end loses 3 bases, and a stretch of 7 bases separates them. The CDR3 sequence holds 11 residues, the cysteine and phenylalanine included. The retained sequence is limited to the CDR3, 33 bases, with the frame set at the first base. The germline V gene (reference sequence) yields DFQATT for CDR1 and SNEGSKA for CDR2.